Below are 22 T cell receptor beta chains sequenced from a single sample in a study of blood T cell repertoires in COVID-19. Libraries were prepared by immunoSEQ multiplex PCR; TCRdb keeps only in-frame clonotypes and omits some of them. Among around 150,000 clones listed, about four fifths were seen once. Sequencing input: PBMCs or T cells enriched from blood (not recorded which). The receptors derive from a woman in her fifties or sixties who had recovered from COVID-19.

The V and J genes are TRBV5-1 and TRBJ2-1, with 12 bases fitting TRBD2. V lost 0 bases to trimming and J lost 8 bases; unmatched junction nucleotides: 3. This CDR3 region has 15 residues. The germline gives CDR1 SGHRS, CDR2 YFSETQ. CDR3 sequence reads: CASSLGLAGDYEQFF. DNA of the CDR3: TGCGCCAGCAGCTTGGGACTAGCGGGGGACTATGAGCAGTTCTTC.

The table lists this clone with a few counts. This sequence joins TRBV29-1 and TRBJ2-7; 7 bases map to TRBD1. The CDR3 length is 13 residues. Germline CDR1 reads SQVTM; CDR2 reads ANQGSEA. The V gene end was trimmed by 4 bases and the J gene end by 1 base; junction bases not matched to a gene: 4. CDR3 protein: CSVVNRGSYEQYF. CDR3 nucleotides: TGCAGCGTTGTGAACAGGGGATCCTACGAGCAGTACTTC.

Comment on this clone: The same CDR3 arises from other DNA sequences in this sample as well. The genes are TRBV5-8 and TRBJ2-7, with 8 nucleotides matching TRBD2. This CDR3 has 18 amino acids. CDR1 is SGHTS and CDR2 is YDEGEE in the germline V gene. After removal of 0 bases from V and 7 bases from J, the junction contained 18 bases not matched to a gene. The CDR3 loop is CASSLGRAGGVFVGEQYF. For the CDR3, the DNA is TGTGCCAGCAGCTTGGGGCGGGCCGGGGGGGTTTTCGTAGGGGAGCAGTACTTC.

This CDR3 reads CASSSLREAFF. The DNA of the CDR3 is TGTGCCAGCAGCTCCTTGCGTGAAGCTTTCTTT. The chain recombines TRBV5-4 with TRBJ1-1; D is unresolved. Germline CDR1 SGHNT, CDR2 YYREEE (reference sequence). This CDR3 comprises 11 residues. Deletions cut 3 bases from V and 7 bases from J, with 7 bases between. The full variable domain, its missing parts supplied by reference TRBV5-4 and TRBJ1-1, is ETGVTQSPTHLIKTRGQQVTLRCSSQSGHNTVSWYQQALGQGPQFIFQYYREEENGRGNFPPRFSGLQFPNYSSELNVNALELDDSALYLCASSSLREAFFGQGTRLTVV.

The chain employs TRBV7-8 and TRBJ1-2, with TRBD1 matching over 9 bases. The V segment lost 5 bases and the J segment 8 bases; nucleotides outside the gene matches: 12. CDR3 size: 15 residues. Germline V gives CDR1 SGHVS, CDR2 FQNEAQ. Here the CDR3 reads CASSAKGQGLWGYTF. CDR3 in DNA: TGTGCCAGCAGCGCCAAGGGACAGGGCTTGTGGGGCTACACCTTC.

This clone was counted a few times. The CDR3 sequence is CASSSASGVTYEQYF. The CDR3 region has the DNA TGTGCCAGTAGTAGTGCTAGCGGGGTGACCTACGAGCAGTACTTC. J is TRBJ2-7 and V is TRBV19; 9 nucleotides align to TRBD2. The CDR3 runs to 15 residues. V trimming: 4 bases; J trimming: 2 bases; junction bases outside the gene matches: 6. The germline CDR1 and CDR2 sequences are LNHDA and SQIVND (reference sequence).

The chain links TRBV5-4 to TRBJ2-3; tentatively, D is TRBD2 (5 bases). The CDR3 runs 15 residues. Looked up from germline, CDR1 is SGHNT and CDR2 is YYREEE (reference sequence). V was cut by 0 bases and J by 1 base, with 9 bases left in between. CDR3 DNA: TGTGCCAGCAGCTTGGATTTCGGGGGCACAGATACGCAGTATTTT. This codes for CASSLDFGGTDTQYF.

V and J are TRBV30 and TRBJ2-3; 9 nucleotides align to TRBD2. CDR1 and CDR2 from the germline V gene are GTSNPN and SVGIG (reference sequence). The trim removed 3 bases at V and 6 bases at J, leaving 13 bases unmatched. The CDR3 spans 16 residues. CDR3 protein: CAWSPTRGGRGDTQYF. CDR3 coding DNA: TGTGCCTGGAGCCCGACGCGGGGGGGCAGGGGCGATACGCAGTATTTT.

This rearrangement joins TRBV6-6 to TRBJ1-5; D may be TRBD1 (5 bases). CDR1 and CDR2 from the germline V gene are MNHNY and SVGAGI (reference sequence). V was clipped by 6 bases and J by 8 bases, with 14 bases between them. This CDR3 region has 13 residues. CDR3 residues: CASSSTGVEPQHF. For the CDR3, the DNA is TGTGCCAGCAGCTCTACGGGGGTAGAGCCCCAGCATTTT.

V is TRBV10-2 and J is TRBJ1-1, with D tentatively TRBD1 (6 bases). With 4 bases removed from V and 6 bases from J, the gap between germline ends came to 12 bases. Germline V gene lookup returns CDR1 WSHSY and CDR2 SAAADI. This CDR3 has 13 residues. As DNA, the CDR3 is TGCGCCAGCAGTGGGGGGGGCGCGTCTGAAGCTTTCTTT. Translating it yields CASSGGGASEAFF.

V is TRBV30 and J is TRBJ1-2; D remains ambiguous. V was pared by 1 base and J by 4 bases, with 4 bases between. The CDR3 is made up of 11 amino acids. The germline V gene encodes CDR1 GTSNPN and CDR2 SVGIG (reference sequence). CDR3 DNA: TGTGCCTGGAGTGCAATCTATGGCTACACCTTC. Protein product: CAWSAIYGYTF.

The chain couples TRBV6-1 to TRBJ1-1; no clear D. In germline, CDR1 is MNHNS, CDR2 SASEGT. Trimming removed 2 bases from V and 4 bases from J, with 11 bases in between. The CDR3 has 14 residues. This CDR3 is CASSELPLRTEAFF. Written as DNA, the CDR3 is TGTGCCAGCAGTGAACTGCCCCTACGCACTGAAGCTTTCTTT.

This CDR3 is CASSLFQGSMNTEAFF. CDR3 DNA: TGTGCCAGCAGTTTATTTCAGGGGAGCATGAACACTGAAGCTTTCTTT. The chain has TRBV28 and TRBJ1-1; D is possibly TRBD1 (6 bases). The CDR3 contains 16 residues. V dropped 1 base and J dropped 0 bases, with 12 bases sitting between them. CDR1 and CDR2 (germline): MDHEN, SYDVKM.

The genes are TRBV27 and TRBJ2-5; 8 bases agree with TRBD2. CDR1 is MNHEY and CDR2 is SMNVEV in the germline V gene (reference sequence). There are 13 residues in the CDR3. V was pared by 5 bases and J by 6 bases, with 5 bases of the junction left unmatched. In DNA, the CDR3 is TGTGCCAGCAGTCCGGGGGGGCCACAGACCCAGTACTTC. It is translated as CASSPGGPQTQYF.

This chain uses TRBV6-5 with TRBJ2-3, with D tentatively TRBD1 (6 bases). V was pared by 6 bases and J by 2 bases, with 12 bases between. Germline V gene lookup returns CDR1 MNHEY and CDR2 SVGAGI. This CDR3 contains 14 residues. This CDR3 reads CASSRDNPTDTQYF. CDR3 DNA sequence: TGTGCCAGCAGCCGGGACAACCCCACAGATACGCAGTATTTT.

Many counts were recorded for this clone. The gene calls are TRBV7-2 and TRBJ2-7; 7 positions match TRBD2. V dropped 7 bases and J dropped 3; count of bases not matched to a gene: 9. This CDR3 contains 14 residues. Germline CDR1 SGHTA, CDR2 FQGNSA. In DNA form, the CDR3 reads TGTGCCAGCACAGGAGGCGGGGGTCACTACGAGCAGTACTTC. Protein: CASTGGGGHYEQYF.

V gene TRBV13 combines with J gene TRBJ1-2; D might be TRBD1 (6 bases). CDR1 is PRHDT, CDR2 FYEKMQ, per germline (reference sequence). CDR3 length: 16 residues. Trimming removed 2 bases at V and 3 bases at J, with 16 bases between. Written as DNA, the CDR3 is TGTGCCAGCAGCTTAACTAGGACAGCCACACACTATGGCTACACCTTC. Its protein is CASSLTRTATHYGYTF.

The rearrangement links TRBV7-6 to TRBJ2-1; tentative D call: TRBD2 (7 bases). Germline V gene lookup returns CDR1 SGHVS and CDR2 FNYEAQ. Trimming removed 3 bases at V and 0 bases at J, with 15 bases between. The CDR3 covers 17 residues. This chain's CDR3 is CASSLFGGLSSYNEQFF. The CDR3 DNA sequence: TGTGCCAGCAGCTTGTTCGGGGGGCTGAGCTCCTACAATGAGCAGTTCTTC.

The V gene is TRBV14, the J gene TRBJ2-7; 12 nucleotides line up with TRBD2. The CDR3 is 15 residues long. The V and J ends lost 2 bases and 5 bases, in that order; junction bases with no gene match: 4. Germline V lookup: CDR1 SGHDN, CDR2 FVKESK. CDR3 residues: CASSQLAGGPDEQYF. The CDR3, as DNA: TGTGCCAGCAGCCAACTAGCGGGGGGGCCAGACGAGCAGTACTTC.

The chain uses TRBV13 and TRBJ2-3, with 8 bases aligning to TRBD2. The V gene's germline CDR1 is PRHDT and CDR2 FYEKMQ (reference sequence). The CDR3 covers 14 residues. The V segment lost 5 bases and the J segment 4 bases; nucleotides outside the gene matches: 5. As DNA, the CDR3 is TGTGCCAGCAGCCCTCGGGAGGGATCAGATACGCAGTATTTT. Its translation is CASSPREGSDTQYF.

J is TRBJ2-3 and V is TRBV19, with 10 bases matching TRBD2. CDR3 length: 15 residues. The V gene's germline CDR1 is LNHDA and CDR2 SQIVND (reference sequence). The J segment lost 4 bases and the V segment lost 6 bases, leaving 7 bases of the junction unmatched. Written as DNA, the CDR3 is TGTGCCAGTAGCTCTAGCGGGGGAGGGGCAGATACGCAGTATTTT. Translated, it gives CASSSSGGGADTQYF.

This clone has just a few counts. The chain couples TRBV6-5 to TRBJ2-7; TRBD1 agrees at 8 bases. The CDR3 length is 13 residues. V shed 7 bases, J shed 3 bases, and the junction held 5 bases outside the gene matches. CDR1 and CDR2 from the germline V gene are MNHEY and SVGAGI. For the CDR3, the DNA is TGTGCCAGCATACTCGGACAGGGCTACGAGCAGTACTTC. Translating gives CASILGQGYEQYF.